This TCR beta chain derives from a study of blood T cell repertoires in COVID-19. The wider study: There were acute and convalescent COVID-19 samples, and they came from the United States, Italy and Spain. Sources were T cells, B-cell-depleted T cells, or PBMCs; the material itself was cDNA or gDNA.

V was clipped by 4 bases and J by 0 bases; unmatched bases: 7. CDR1 and CDR2 (germline): SGHNT, YYREEE (reference sequence). The CDR3 extends over 18 amino acids. Authors' processing steps: By means of reference gene primer amplification, nucleated cell counts were estimated. Libraries were prepared by immunoSEQ multiplex PCR; TCRdb keeps only in-frame clonotypes and omits some of them. D and trimming were read from the DNA, whereas the V and J calls and clone size are those reported in that table. The table records roughly 120,000 clones, approximately 85% of them present only once. The sequence came from a man between 40 and 49 years old with acute or convalescent COVID-19. The sample taken for sequencing was peripheral blood. The rearrangement links TRBV5-4 to TRBJ2-6, with TRBD1 matching 10 bases. The CDR3 nucleotides are TGTGCCAGCAGCACGACAGGGGGCGCCGTCTCTGGGGCCAACGTCCTGACTTTC. It encodes CASSTTGGAVSGANVLTF.